The entry that follows covers one TCR beta chain sequence. Its antigen is unknown. These data originate in a study of T cells in localized non-small cell lung cancer. There are 14 residues in the CDR3. Germline V lookup: CDR1 SGHNT, CDR2 YENEEA. Trimming cost V 5 bases and J 3 bases, with 13 bases left between them. Findings and caveats of the study: Uninvolved adjacent lung showed higher T cell clonality than tumor. Median detection of top 100 tumor clones in adjacent lung was around 60 clones. Sequencing involved a lone tumor region, leaving heterogeneity possible.

Assay: immunoSEQ multiplex PCR; the TCRdb copy retains only in-frame clones and omits some. The sample records 45,000 to 65,000 clones, 80% to 90% being singletons. The rearrangement joins TRBV11-3 to TRBJ2-5; TRBD1 is a possible D gene (6 bases). The clonotype was recovered from a man aged 35 to 69 with stage I squamous cell lung carcinoma. The specimen comprised peripheral blood, sampled before any cancer treatment. CDR3 DNA: TGTGCCAGCAGCCTCAGGGGACCTAAAGAGACCCAGTACTTC. Protein product: CASSLRGPKETQYF.